What follows describes a single T cell receptor beta chain. Its specificity is unknown. The J segment lost 7 bases and the V segment lost 3 bases, leaving 9 bases of the junction unmatched. The CDR3 has 14 residues. Germline V lookup: CDR1 SGDLS, CDR2 YYNGEE. The sample originates from a study of OX40 agonist ivuxolimab in advanced cancers. Study-wide context: An agonistic human IgG2 monoclonal antibody against OX40 (CD134) was given. The dose-escalation group included hepatocellular carcinoma, melanoma, renal cell carcinoma and head and neck cancer. The study's findings and limits: At 0.1 to 3.0 mg/kg and by week 6, CD4+ and CD8+ T cells in the blood had expanded clonally.

The data were produced by immunoSEQ multiplex PCR, yet TCRdb's version contains in-frame clones alone and is incomplete. The sample includes 80,000 to 100,000 clones, approximately 90% seen only once; the top ten take more than 0.5%. The chain couples TRBV9 to TRBJ1-2; 7 nucleotides line up with TRBD1. The sequencing here drew on CD4+ or CD8+ T cells sorted from blood, taken in a trial of the OX40 agonist ivuxolimab. This sequence originates from an adult with an advanced solid tumor such as melanoma, head and neck, liver or kidney cancer. In nucleotides, the CDR3 is TGTGCCAGCAGCGCCACCAGGGGGGTCGGTGGCTACACCTTC. Amino acids: CASSATRGVGGYTF.